These 15 T cell receptor beta chains originate from one sample sequenced in a study of blood T cell repertoires in COVID-19. Measured with immunoSEQ multiplex PCR; TCRdb has only the in-frame clones, and not every one. The profile shows under 50,000 clones, around 86% of them singletons. Sample: peripheral blood. These receptors originate from a man aged 40-49 years with active COVID-19.

V and J are TRBV7-7 and TRBJ2-3; TRBD2 matches at 11 bases. The CDR3 has 14 amino acids. Trimming took 5 bases from V and 5 from J; bases not matched to a gene: 3. CDR1 and CDR2 (germline): SSHAT, FNYEAQ (reference sequence). For the CDR3, the DNA is TGTGCCAGCAGCATTAGCGGGAGGGGAGATACGCAGTATTTT. It encodes CASSISGRGDTQYF.

This chain uses TRBV9 with TRBJ2-1; 11 nucleotides align to TRBD2. J gave up 9 bases and V 0 bases, and 5 bases lay outside the gene matches. The length of the CDR3 is 15 residues. Germline CDR1 SGDLS, CDR2 YYNGEE. Written as DNA, the CDR3 is TGTGCCAGCAGCGTAGTAGCGGGAGGGAGCGGTGAGCAGTTCTTC. Its protein product is CASSVVAGGSGEQFF.

V gene TRBV7-2 combines with J gene TRBJ2-1; 9 bases agree with TRBD2. Losses at the gene ends were 0 bases for V and 14 bases for J; bases not matched to a gene: 8. From germline, CDR1 is SGHTA and CDR2 FQGNSA. CDR3 length: 14 amino acids. CDR3 sequence (DNA): TGTGCCAGCAGCTTAGCCCTAGGGCGGGAGGGGAAGTTCTTC. This translates into CASSLALGREGKFF.

This clone is a singleton in its sample. The chain employs TRBV7-3 and TRBJ2-1, with 12 bases fitting TRBD2. V lost 5 bases to trimming and J lost 0 bases; unmatched junction nucleotides: 8. This CDR3 has 18 residues. Germline loops: CDR1 SGHTA, CDR2 FQGTGA. CDR3 in amino acids: CASSLPTSGRSSYNEQFF. In DNA, the CDR3 is TGTGCCAGCAGCCTGCCGACTAGCGGGAGAAGCTCCTACAATGAGCAGTTCTTC. The full variable domain, completed using reference TRBV7-3 and TRBJ2-1, is GAGVSQTPSNKVTEKGKYVELRCDPISGHTALYWYRQSLGQGPEFLIYFQGTGAADDSGLPNDRFFAVRPEGSVSTLKIQRTERGDSAVYLCASSLPTSGRSSYNEQFFGPGTRLTVL.

The V gene is TRBV5-1, the J gene TRBJ1-1; no definite D call. V lost 1 base, J lost 3 bases, and 10 bases lay in between. Germline-derived CDR1 and CDR2 are SGHRS and YFSETQ. This CDR3 region has 14 residues. CDR3 sequence: CASSLSGRYTEAFF. As DNA, the CDR3 is TGCGCCAGCAGCTTGAGCGGTCGATACACTGAAGCTTTCTTT.

The chain uses TRBV9 and TRBJ2-7, with TRBD1 as a possible D gene (6 bases). Germline V CDR1 and CDR2: SGDLS, YYNGEE. Trimming took 4 bases from V and 1 from J, leaving 12 bases between them. This CDR3 spans 14 amino acids. This CDR3 is CASSPGAESYEQYF. The CDR3, as DNA: TGTGCCAGCAGCCCAGGGGCGGAATCCTACGAGCAGTACTTC.

V usage is TRBV5-1 and J usage is TRBJ2-1; TRBD2 aligns across 10 bases. The germline CDR1 and CDR2 sequences are SGHRS and YFSETQ. This CDR3 comprises 17 residues. V dropped 2 bases and J dropped 0; count of bases not matched to a gene: 5. For the CDR3, the DNA is TGCGCCAGCAGCTTAGTTAGCGGGAGGAGCTCCTACAATGAGCAGTTCTTC. It encodes CASSLVSGRSSYNEQFF.

The chain uses TRBV5-1 and TRBJ2-5; TRBD2 agrees at 15 bases. The trim removed 7 bases at V and 5 bases at J, leaving 9 bases unmatched. CDR1 and CDR2 (germline): SGHRS, YFSETQ. The CDR3 is 16 residues long. The CDR3 DNA reads as TGCGCCAGCCACCAAGGACTAGCGGGAGGGAGCGAGACCCAGTACTTC. It encodes CASHQGLAGGSETQYF.

The chain has TRBV4-1 and TRBJ1-2; D gene ambiguous. Germline CDR1 reads MGHRA; CDR2 reads YSYEKL. The CDR3 sequence is 18 residues long. V shed 2 bases and J shed 0 bases, with 19 bases lying between them. This CDR3 reads CASSQILPGLDSNYGYTF. Written as DNA, the CDR3 is TGCGCCAGCAGCCAAATCCTACCTGGACTTGATTCTAACTATGGCTACACCTTC.

The chain uses TRBV27 and TRBJ1-1; D uncertain. Looked up from germline, CDR1 is MNHEY and CDR2 is SMNVEV (reference sequence). CDR3 length equals 14 residues. V lost 1 base and J 12 bases, leaving 18 bases between the germline ends. The CDR3 region is CASSLYNEQRETFF. CDR3 coding DNA: TGTGCCAGCAGTTTATATAATGAACAGAGGGAAACTTTCTTT.

This clone showed up just once. The J gene is TRBJ1-2, the V gene TRBV12-3 or TRBV12-4; 9 nucleotides line up with TRBD1. CDR3 size: 13 residues. Trimming cost V 3 bases and J 8 bases; bases outside gene matches: 4. CDR3 residues: CASSLGTGLGYTF. The CDR3 DNA follows: TGTGCCAGCAGTTTGGGGACAGGGCTAGGCTACACCTTC.

This sequence joins TRBV2 and TRBJ2-3; 7 positions match TRBD2. The CDR3 totals 13 residues. The germline V gene has CDR1 SNHLY and CDR2 FYNNEI. Here the CDR3 reads CADQRGSGDTQYF. The DNA of the CDR3 is TGTGCTGACCAGCGGGGCAGTGGGGATACGCAGTATTTT.

The chain links TRBV15 to TRBJ2-3, with 7 bases fitting TRBD2. The germline gives CDR1 LNHNV, CDR2 YYDKDF (reference sequence). Trimming removed 4 bases from V and 4 bases from J; junction bases left unmatched: 11. This CDR3 is 16 amino acids long. DNA for the CDR3: TGTGCCACCAGCATCTCGGTCGGGGGAGGGCCAGATACGCAGTATTTT. It is translated as CATSISVGGGPDTQYF. Full variable domain (rest looked up from reference TRBV15 and TRBJ2-3): DAMVIQNPRYQVTQFGKPVTLSCSQTLNHNVMYWYQQKSSQAPKLLFHYYDKDFNNEADTPDNFQSRRPNTSFCFLDIRSPGLGDTAMYLCATSISVGGGPDTQYFGPGTRLTVL.

The chain is built from TRBV6-4 and TRBJ2-2; D is possibly TRBD1 (6 bases). Germline CDR1 is MRHNA and CDR2 is SNTAGT. This CDR3 contains 13 residues. The V end was cut by 4 bases, the J end by 3 bases, with 6 bases between. The chain's CDR3 is CASSGTDTGELFF. CDR3 nucleotides: TGTGCCAGCAGTGGGACAGACACCGGGGAGCTGTTTTTT.

V gene TRBV7-2 combines with J gene TRBJ2-7; 8 positions agree with TRBD1. After removal of 2 bases from V and 2 bases from J, the junction contained 2 bases not matched to a gene. Germline CDR1 is SGHTA and CDR2 is FQGNSA. The CDR3 contains 14 residues. CDR3 sequence (DNA): TGTGCCAGCAGCTTACAGGGGGCGACCTACGAGCAGTACTTC. This encodes CASSLQGATYEQYF.